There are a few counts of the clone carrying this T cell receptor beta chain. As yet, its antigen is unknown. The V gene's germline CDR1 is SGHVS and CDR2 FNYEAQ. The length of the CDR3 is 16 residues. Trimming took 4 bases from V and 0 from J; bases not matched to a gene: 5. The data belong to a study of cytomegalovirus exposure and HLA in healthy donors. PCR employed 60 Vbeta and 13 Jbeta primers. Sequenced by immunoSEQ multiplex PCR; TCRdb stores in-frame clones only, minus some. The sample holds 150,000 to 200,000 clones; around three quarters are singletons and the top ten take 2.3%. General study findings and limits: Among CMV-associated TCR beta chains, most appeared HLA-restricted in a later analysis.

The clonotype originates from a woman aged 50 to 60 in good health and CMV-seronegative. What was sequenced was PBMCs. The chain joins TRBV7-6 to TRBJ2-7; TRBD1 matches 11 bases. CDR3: CASSSGTGGFSYEQYF. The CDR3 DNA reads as TGTGCCAGCAGCTCCGGGACAGGGGGTTTCTCCTACGAGCAGTACTTC.